A selection of T cell receptor beta chains follows, all from one sample in a study of sequential checkpoint blockade in melanoma. Repertoires were generated with immunoSEQ multiplex PCR, while TCRdb's copy carries only in-frame clones and drops some. The table lists around 9,100 clones, around 70% of them singletons. This specimen was CD8+ T cells sorted from blood (inferred from file names), taken from a patient given nivolumab and ipilimumab in sequence. The receptors stem from a human donor with melanoma. Each CDR3 is given with its conserved first and last residue. The order of the fields is D gene, J gene, clone size, V gene, CDR3 length, CDR3 DNA, CDR3 protein. D genes are given only for firm matches. Size tells how often a clone was seen (once, few, many) or the class of an expanded clone, and some rows leave it out.

NA TRBJ1-1 NA TRBV5-5 14 TGTGCCAGCAGCTTGAGGACAGACAACACTGAAGCTTTCTTT CASSLRTDNTEAFF
NA TRBJ1-1 few TRBV25-1 14 TGTGCCAGCAGTCTGGGCCCTATGAACACTGAAGCTTTCTTT CASSLGPMNTEAFF
TRBD2 TRBJ2-7 NA TRBV4-3 14 TGCGCCAGCAGTAGACGCGGGAGGGAGTACGAGCAGTACTTC CASSRRGREYEQYF
TRBD1 TRBJ1-2 NA TRBV9 15 TGTGCCAGCAGCGCTCCCGGGACAGGGGACTATGGCTACACCTTC CASSAPGTGDYGYTF
TRBD2 TRBJ2-5 NA TRBV6-1 14 TGTGCCAGCAGCGAGGTAGCGGGGGGGCAGACCCAGTACTTC CASSEVAGGQTQYF
TRBD1 TRBJ1-1 NA TRBV4-1 15 TGCGCCAGCAGCCAGGCCGGGACAGGGGGTACTGAAGCTTTCTTT CASSQAGTGGTEAFF
NA TRBJ2-2 NA TRBV4-2 16 TGTGCCAGCAGCCCGCGGGGAGCCGGAGACACCGGGGAGCTGTTTTTT CASSPRGAGDTGELFF
NA TRBJ2-1 few TRBV28 15 TGTGCCAGCAATACAGGGGGGGATGGTTACAATGAGCAGTTCTTC CASNTGGDGYNEQFF
TRBD2 TRBJ2-7 NA TRBV11-2 16 TGTGCCAGCAGGGACCCTTCTAGCGGGCAAACCTACGAGCAGTACTTC CASRDPSSGQTYEQYF
NA TRBJ1-5 NA TRBV27 12 TGTGCCAGCAGTTTCACTAATCAGCCCCAGCATTTT CASSFTNQPQHF
NA TRBJ2-7 NA TRBV19 14 TGTGCCAGTAGTATAGGCCCTAGCTCCTACGAGCAGTACTTC CASSIGPSSYEQYF
TRBD2 TRBJ2-5 NA TRBV28 16 TGTGCCAGCAGTTTAAGGCTAGCGGGGGCCCAAGAGACCCAGTACTTC CASSLRLAGAQETQYF
TRBD2 TRBJ2-3 once TRBV5-1 15 TGCGCCAGCAGCGCTGGGACTAGCGGGGGAGATACGCAGTATTTT CASSAGTSGGDTQYF
TRBD1 TRBJ1-1 few TRBV6-5 14 TGTGCCAGCATTCCTGGACAGGGTGTTACTGAAGCTTTCTTT CASIPGQGVTEAFF
NA TRBJ1-4 few TRBV23-1 16 TGCGCCAGCAGTCAATCAGCCGCTCTCCCATGGGAAAAACTGTTTTTT CASSQSAALPWEKLFF
TRBD1 TRBJ1-6 NA TRBV19 16 TGTGCCAGTAGTATGAGATTGGGACAGGGGATTTCACCCCTCCACTTT CASSMRLGQGISPLHF